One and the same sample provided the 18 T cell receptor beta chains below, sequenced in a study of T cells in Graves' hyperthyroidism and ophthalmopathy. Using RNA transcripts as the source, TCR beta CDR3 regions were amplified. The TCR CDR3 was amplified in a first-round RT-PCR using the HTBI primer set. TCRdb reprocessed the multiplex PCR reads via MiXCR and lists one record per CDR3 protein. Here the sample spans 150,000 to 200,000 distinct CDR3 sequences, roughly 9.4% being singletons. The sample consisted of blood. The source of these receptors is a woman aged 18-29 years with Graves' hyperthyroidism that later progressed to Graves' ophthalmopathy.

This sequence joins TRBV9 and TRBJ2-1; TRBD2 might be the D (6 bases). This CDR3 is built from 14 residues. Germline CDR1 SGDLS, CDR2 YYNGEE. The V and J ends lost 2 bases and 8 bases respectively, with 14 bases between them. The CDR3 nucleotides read TGTGCCAGCAGCGTCTTATCTAGCGAGGATGAGCAGTTCTTC. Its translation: CASSVLSSEDEQFF.

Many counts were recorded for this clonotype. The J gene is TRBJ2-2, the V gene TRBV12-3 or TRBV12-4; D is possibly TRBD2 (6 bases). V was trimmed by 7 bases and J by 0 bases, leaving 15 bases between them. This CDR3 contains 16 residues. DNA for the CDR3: TGTGCCAGCACCAGCCGCGGGGTCACGAACACCGGGGAGCTGTTTTTT. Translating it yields CASTSRGVTNTGELFF.

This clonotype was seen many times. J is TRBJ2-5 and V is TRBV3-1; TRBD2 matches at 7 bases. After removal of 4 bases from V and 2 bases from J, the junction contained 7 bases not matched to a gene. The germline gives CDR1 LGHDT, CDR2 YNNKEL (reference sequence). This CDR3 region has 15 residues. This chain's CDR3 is CASSRQLARQETQYF. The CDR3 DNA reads TGTGCCAGCAGCCGACAACTAGCGCGACAAGAGACCCAGTACTTC.

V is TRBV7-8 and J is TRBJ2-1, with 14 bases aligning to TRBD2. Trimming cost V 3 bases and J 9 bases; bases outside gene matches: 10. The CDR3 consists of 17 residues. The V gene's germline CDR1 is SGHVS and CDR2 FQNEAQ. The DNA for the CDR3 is TGTGCCAGCAGCTTGGAGTTGGGACTAGCGGGAGTCGGTGAGCAGTTCTTC. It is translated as CASSLELGLAGVGEQFF.

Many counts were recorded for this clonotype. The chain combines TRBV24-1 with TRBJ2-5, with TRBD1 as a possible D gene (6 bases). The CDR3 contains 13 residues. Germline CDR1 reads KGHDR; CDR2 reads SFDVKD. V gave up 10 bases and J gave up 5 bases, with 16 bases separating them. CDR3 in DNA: TGTGCCACAGGGGGTGGGTCGCAGGAGACCCAGTACTTC. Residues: CATGGGSQETQYF.

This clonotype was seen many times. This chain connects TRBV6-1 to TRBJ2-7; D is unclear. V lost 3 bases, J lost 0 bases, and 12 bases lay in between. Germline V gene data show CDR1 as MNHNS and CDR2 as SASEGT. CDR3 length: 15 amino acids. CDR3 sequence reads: CASSEYPGYSYEQYF. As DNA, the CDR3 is TGTGCCAGCAGTGAGTATCCAGGCTACTCCTACGAGCAGTACTTC.

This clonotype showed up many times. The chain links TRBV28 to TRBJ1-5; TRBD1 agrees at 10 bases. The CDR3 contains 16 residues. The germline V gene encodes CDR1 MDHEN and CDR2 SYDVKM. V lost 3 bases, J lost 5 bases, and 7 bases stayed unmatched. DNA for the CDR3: TGTGCCAGCAGTTTCGCCGGACAGGGGGTTCATCAGCCCCAGCATTTT. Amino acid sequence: CASSFAGQGVHQPQHF.

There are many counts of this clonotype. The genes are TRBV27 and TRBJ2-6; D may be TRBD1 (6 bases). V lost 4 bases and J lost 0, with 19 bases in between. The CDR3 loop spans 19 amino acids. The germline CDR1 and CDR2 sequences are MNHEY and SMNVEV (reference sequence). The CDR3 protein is CASSSLTGPSFSGANVLTF. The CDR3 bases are TGTGCCAGCAGTTCCCTCACAGGGCCTAGCTTCTCTGGGGCCAACGTCCTGACTTTC.

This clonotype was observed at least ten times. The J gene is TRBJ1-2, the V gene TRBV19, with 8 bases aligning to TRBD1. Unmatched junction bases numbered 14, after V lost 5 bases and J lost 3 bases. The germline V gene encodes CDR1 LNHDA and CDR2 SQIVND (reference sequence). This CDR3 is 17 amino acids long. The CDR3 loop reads CASSPRGGQGAYYGYTF. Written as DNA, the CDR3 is TGTGCCAGTAGTCCCAGAGGAGGGCAGGGGGCCTACTATGGCTACACCTTC.

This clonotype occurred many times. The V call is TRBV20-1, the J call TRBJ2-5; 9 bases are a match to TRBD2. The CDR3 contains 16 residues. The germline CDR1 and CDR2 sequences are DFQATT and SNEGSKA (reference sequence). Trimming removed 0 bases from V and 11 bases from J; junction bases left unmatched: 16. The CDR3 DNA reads TGCAGTGCTAGAGACCCCGGGGCGGGGGGGCCAAGAGAGCAGTACTTC. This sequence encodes CSARDPGAGGPREQYF.

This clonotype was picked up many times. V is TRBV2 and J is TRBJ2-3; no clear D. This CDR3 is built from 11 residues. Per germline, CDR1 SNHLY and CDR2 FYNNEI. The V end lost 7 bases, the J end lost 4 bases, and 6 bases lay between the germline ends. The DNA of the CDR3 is TGTGCCAGCACCCTGGCAGATACGCAGTATTTT. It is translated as CASTLADTQYF. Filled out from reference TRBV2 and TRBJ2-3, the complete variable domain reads EPEVTQTPSHQVTQMGQEVILRCVPISNHLYFYWYRQILGQKVEFLVSFYNNEISEKSEIFDDQFSVERPDGSNFTLKIRSTKLEDSAMYFCASTLADTQYFGPGTRLTVL.

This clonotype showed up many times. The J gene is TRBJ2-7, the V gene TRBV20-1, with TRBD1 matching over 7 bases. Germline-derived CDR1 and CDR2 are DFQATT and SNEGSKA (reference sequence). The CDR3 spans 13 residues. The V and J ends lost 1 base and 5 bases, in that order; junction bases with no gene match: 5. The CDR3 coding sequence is TGCAGTGCTAGAGGAGCAGGGGGAAACGAGCAGTACTTC. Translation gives CSARGAGGNEQYF.

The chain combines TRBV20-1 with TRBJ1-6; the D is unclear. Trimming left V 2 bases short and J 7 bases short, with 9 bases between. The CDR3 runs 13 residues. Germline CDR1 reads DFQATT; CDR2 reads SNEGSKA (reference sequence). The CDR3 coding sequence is TGCAGTGCTAGATCAGTAGAGAATTCACCCCTCCACTTT. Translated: CSARSVENSPLHF.

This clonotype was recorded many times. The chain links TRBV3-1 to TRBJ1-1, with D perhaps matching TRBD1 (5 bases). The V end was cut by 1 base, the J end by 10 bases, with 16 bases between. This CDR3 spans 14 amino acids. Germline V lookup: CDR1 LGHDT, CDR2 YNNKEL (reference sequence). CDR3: CASSQVFRGDGAFF. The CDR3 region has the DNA TGTGCCAGCAGCCAAGTCTTCCGGGGGGACGGAGCTTTCTTT. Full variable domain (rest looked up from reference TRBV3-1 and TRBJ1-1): DTAVSQTPKYLVTQMGNDKSIKCEQNLGHDTMYWYKQDSKKFLKIMFSYNNKELIINETVPNRFSPKSPDKAHLNLHINSLELGDSAVYFCASSQVFRGDGAFFGQGTRLTVV.

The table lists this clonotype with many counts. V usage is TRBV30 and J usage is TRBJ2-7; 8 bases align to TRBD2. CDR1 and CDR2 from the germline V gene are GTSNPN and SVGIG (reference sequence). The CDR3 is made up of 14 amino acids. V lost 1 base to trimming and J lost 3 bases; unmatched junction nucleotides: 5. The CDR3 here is CAWSGRGRNYEQYF. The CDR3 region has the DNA TGTGCCTGGAGTGGGCGCGGGAGGAACTACGAGCAGTACTTC.

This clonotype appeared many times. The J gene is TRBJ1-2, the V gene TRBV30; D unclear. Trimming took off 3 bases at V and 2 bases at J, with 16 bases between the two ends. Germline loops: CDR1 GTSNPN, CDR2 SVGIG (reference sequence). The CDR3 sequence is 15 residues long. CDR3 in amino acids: CAWSSVVSPNYGYTF. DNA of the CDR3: TGTGCCTGGAGCTCGGTGGTGAGTCCGAACTATGGCTACACCTTC.

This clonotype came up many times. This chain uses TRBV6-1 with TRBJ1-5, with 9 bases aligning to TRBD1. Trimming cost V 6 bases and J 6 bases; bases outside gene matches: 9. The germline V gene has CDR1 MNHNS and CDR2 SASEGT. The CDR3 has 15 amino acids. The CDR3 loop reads CASSQGTGYFQPQHF. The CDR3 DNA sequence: TGTGCCAGCAGCCAGGGGACAGGGTATTTTCAGCCCCAGCATTTT.

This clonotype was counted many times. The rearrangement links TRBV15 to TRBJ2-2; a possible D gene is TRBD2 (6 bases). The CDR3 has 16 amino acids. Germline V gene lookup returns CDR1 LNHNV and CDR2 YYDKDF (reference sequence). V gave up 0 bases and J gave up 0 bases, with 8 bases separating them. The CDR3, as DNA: TGTGCCACCAGCAGAGACCGGGACTCGAACACCGGGGAGCTGTTTTTT. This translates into CATSRDRDSNTGELFF.